The clone carrying this TCR beta chain is large in the sample. The sample is drawn from a study of tumor and adjacent non-tumor tissue in lung cancer. This sample's RNA came from whole unsorted tissue. V lost 5 bases, J lost 4 bases, and 8 bases lay in between. Germline CDR1 is SGHVS and CDR2 is FQNEAQ. The CDR3 is 12 amino acids. TCRbeta libraries were built with three rounds of nested PCR, modified from ARM-PCR. TCRdb analysed the multiplex PCR reads with MiXCR anew, one entry per CDR3 protein. Of 76,000 or so distinct CDR3 sequences in the sample, roughly 75% were seen once. Sequencing used lung tumor tissue. The genes are TRBV7-8 and TRBJ2-5; D ambiguous. The receptor was isolated from a woman in her 70s with non-small cell lung cancer. This CDR3 reads CASSLGPETQYF. The CDR3 region has the DNA TGTGCCAGCAGCCTAGGGCCAGAGACCCAGTACTTC.